The T cell receptor (beta chain) under discussion was sequenced for a study of blood T cell repertoires in COVID-19 (dated by TCRdb to 2020 to 2022). About the investigation overall: The collaborator samples originated in the United States, Italy and Spain and spanned the acute and convalescent phases of COVID-19. The repertoires were made available in a free public database intended to serve as a resource for research on the immune response to SARS-CoV-2. The samples were drawn from two sources: the first 160 participants of the ongoing ImmuneRACE study, and approximately 1,300 subjects contributed by 6 global collaborators. Where available, HLA class I and class II types were obtained from metadata supplied by the sample provider rather than from assay-based typing. The material from the prospective study consisted of cDNA or gDNA derived from T cells, B-cell-depleted T cells, or PBMCs. Nearly every sample came with metadata listing a de-identified subject ID, COVID-19 status, age in years and sex. Subjects who had been exposed to COVID-19, were actively infected with it, or had recovered from it provided the deeply sampled blood TCRbeta repertoires that made up the dataset. Beyond this particular receptor, the publication reports: How much clinical and demographic metadata was included differed by source and by participant, and the metadata was provided uncurated.

Comment on this clone: Its antigen has not been determined. One base away there is no much larger clone; base qualities are not given.

Its CDR3 holds 13 amino acids, cysteine through phenylalanine. The sequence is cut down to CDR3 DNA, 39 bases in frame from base 1. V is cut back by 4 bases and J by 7 bases, with 3 bases in the junction unmatched. Via the germline V gene, CDR1 is SGHRS and CDR2 YFSETQ. In the prospective study, participants were 18 to 89 years old, resided in about 25 geographic areas of the United States, and were enrolled through a virtual design. In the prospective study, participants were assigned to cohorts based on the clinical history participants reported in a screening survey and a study questionnaire. Mobile phlebotomists in the prospective study collected whole blood, serum and a nasopharyngeal or oropharyngeal swab from every participant. Participants in the prospective study had the option to provide additional blood draws and questionnaires over a roughly two-month period. Before DNA extraction, blood samples from the prospective study were shipped at room temperature or frozen.

TCRbeta CDR3 regions were amplified from genomic DNA using the immunoSEQ Assay, a bias-controlled multiplex PCR. In the original analysis: Within the assay, amplification of reference gene primers was used to estimate how many nucleated cells each sample contained. Sequence reads were collapsed and filtered to measure the absolute abundance of every unique TCRbeta CDR3 rearrangement. Productive Simpson clonality was computed per sample as the square root of Simpson's diversity index over productive rearrangements. Held by TCRdb, this immuneACCESS table contains in-frame sequences only and omits some clones. Under half of the omission traces to an unresolved V gene where checked; the cause of the rest is unknown. The V and J calls and clone size are taken from that table; D and trimming were inferred from the DNA. This sample comprises some 200,000 clones, approximately 86% of them detected only once. Of the sample, roughly 5% is held by the ten largest clones.

The V gene is TRBV5-1 and the J gene is TRBJ1-2, with 11 bases in between that match TRBD1. The receptor was isolated from a woman aged 60-75 years with acute COVID-19. Sequencing used PBMCs or T cells enriched from blood (not recorded which). The DNA sequence follows: TGCGCCAGCAGCAAGGACAGGGGGCTTGGCTACACCTTC. Translated, this is CASSKDRGLGYTF.